This T cell receptor beta chain stems from a study of blood T cell repertoires in COVID-19 (dated by TCRdb to about 2020). Concerning the study at large: Samples from collaborators originated in the United States, Italy and Spain and spanned both the acute and convalescent phases of COVID-19. The prospective study material was composed of cDNA or gDNA derived from T cells, B-cell-depleted T cells, or PBMCs. The dataset comprised deeply sampled blood TCRbeta repertoires from subjects exposed to, actively infected with, or recovered from COVID-19. The repertoires were released in a freely available public database meant as a resource for research on the immune response to SARS-CoV-2. The samples were drawn from two sources: the first 160 participants of the ongoing ImmuneRACE study, and 1,254 subjects contributed by 6 global collaborators. Nearly every sample came with metadata listing a de-identified subject ID, COVID-19 status, age in years and sex. Where available, HLA class I and class II types were obtained from metadata supplied by the sample provider rather than from assay-based typing. Broad study findings and their caveats: Clinical and demographic metadata were provided uncurated, with the amount varying by source and participant.

Of note for this clone: The antigen this receptor binds is unknown. No quality values exist for individual bases; no much larger clone is one base distant.

The collaborating institutions used their own protocols to collect whole blood in K2EDTA tubes. For TCRbeta analysis, collaborator samples were shipped as frozen whole blood, as isolated PBMCs, or as DNA extracted from either sample type. Deletion took 3 bases off V and 14 bases off J, with a span of 24 bases between the germline ends. Taken from the germline V gene, the CDR1 and CDR2 loops are MDHEN and SYDVKM. The CDR3 starts with the cysteine, ends with the phenylalanine, and has 15 residues. CDR3 DNA is the only sequence kept; it has 45 bases, read in frame from the first base. TCRbeta CDR3 regions were amplified from genomic DNA using the immunoSEQ Assay, a bias-controlled multiplex PCR. As for how the authors treated the data: Nucleated cell counts per sample were estimated from amplification of reference gene primers within the assay. Sequence reads were collapsed and filtered to measure the absolute abundance of every unique TCRbeta CDR3 rearrangement. For each sample, productive Simpson clonality was calculated by taking the square root of Simpson's diversity index across productive rearrangements. Sourced from immuneACCESS, this table was stored by TCRdb with only in-frame sequences that have V and J called. A share of the clones is absent; for the studies checked, an unresolved V gene accounts for under half, and the remainder has no known explanation. Clonal size and the V and J genes are those of that table, whereas D and trimming came from the DNA. This sample has over 200,000 clones in its table, and 87% of those were observed once. 1.9% of the sample is held by the ten biggest clonotypes.

The sequence links TRBV28 to TRBJ2-3, with a weak D call of TRBD1 (6 bases match). The sequence came from a middle-aged man with active or convalescent COVID-19. Sequencing was done on a sample of peripheral blood. The DNA sequence reads TGTGCCAGCAGTTTTTGGGGGCCCGGTGGGGCCCGGGGGTATTTT. The translation is CASSFWGPGGARGYF.